Below are 3 T cell receptor beta chains sequenced from a single sample in a study of cytomegalovirus exposure and HLA in healthy donors. PCR amplification relied on 60 Vbeta primers (plus 13 Jbeta primers). Generated by immunoSEQ multiplex PCR, the TCRdb table keeps only in-frame clones and is missing some. The sample lists some 200,000 clones, more than 80% occurring once. The specimen sequenced was PBMCs. The receptors come from a boy between 5 and 17 years old in good health and CMV-seronegative.

The chain employs TRBV5-5 and TRBJ2-2; D remains ambiguous. The germline CDR1 and CDR2 sequences are SGHKS and YYEKEE (reference sequence). The CDR3 has 14 residues. Trimming pared 2 bases from V and 4 bases from J, leaving 9 bases between. CDR3 DNA sequence: TGTGCCAGCAGCTTCAGGCAGACCACCGGGGAGCTGTTTTTT. This translates into CASSFRQTTGELFF.

This rearrangement joins TRBV27 to TRBJ1-2; D remains unclear. Germline lookup yields CDR1 MNHEY and CDR2 SMNVEV (reference sequence). Trimming shortened V by 0 bases and J by 2 bases, and 13 bases separated the two germline ends. The CDR3 length is 16 residues. The CDR3 here is CASSLSIGIVNYGYTF. The CDR3 DNA sequence: TGTGCCAGCAGTTTATCGATCGGTATTGTGAACTATGGCTACACCTTC.

The chain uses TRBV7-9 and TRBJ1-4; 8 bases are shared with TRBD1. V shed 5 bases, J shed 8 bases, and the junction held 10 bases outside the gene matches. Germline V gene lookup returns CDR1 SEHNR and CDR2 FQNEAQ (reference sequence). The CDR3 length is 15 residues. CDR3 sequence: CASSRPTGAGEKLFF. In DNA form, the CDR3 reads TGTGCCAGCAGCCGACCGACAGGGGCGGGCGAAAAACTGTTTTTT.